The 10 T cell receptor beta chains in this list originate from one sample, sequenced in a study of Ad26.COV2.S vaccination and SARS-CoV-2 variants. Method: immunoSEQ multiplex PCR; TCRdb's copy keeps in-frame clones and lacks some. The repertoire holds some 520,000 clones, roughly 89% seen once, with around 13% in the top ten. Sample treatment: around 19 received Ad26.COV2.S at low or high dose, single or two shots; 5 received placebo; per-sample allocation not given. Sampling was done on day 63 after the first vaccine or placebo injection. The specimen comprised peripheral blood, sampled in a trial of Ad26.COV2.S vaccine versus placebo. Receptors originate from a person between 18 and 65 years old who received the Ad26.COV2.S COVID-19 vaccine or a placebo.

This sequence joins TRBV5-6 and TRBJ1-1, with 10 bases identical to TRBD1. Germline-derived CDR1 and CDR2 are SGHDT and YYEEEE. V shed 4 bases and J 10 bases; nucleotides not matched to a gene: 10. The CDR3 runs to 14 residues. As DNA, the CDR3 is TGTGCCAGCAGCCCGGGGACAGGGGCCGGACGAGCTTTCTTT. Protein product: CASSPGTGAGRAFF.

The chain couples TRBV20-1 to TRBJ1-5; maybe TRBD1 (5 bases). Germline values: CDR1 DFQATT, CDR2 SNEGSKA (reference sequence). This CDR3 has 14 residues. V gave up 3 bases and J gave up 4 bases, with 13 bases separating them. CDR3 sequence: CSASTIRGNQPQHF. The CDR3 DNA is TGCAGTGCTAGTACAATCCGGGGGAATCAGCCCCAGCATTTT.

This chain connects TRBV28 to TRBJ2-7; D gene uncertain. Trimming removed 6 bases from V and 1 base from J, with 4 bases in between. The CDR3 totals 11 residues. Per germline, CDR1 MDHEN and CDR2 SYDVKM. CDR3: CASSGSYEQYF. The CDR3 coding sequence is TGTGCCAGCAGCGGATCCTACGAGCAGTACTTC.

The rearrangement joins TRBV27 to TRBJ2-5, with no clear D. The V and J ends lost 10 bases and 4 bases respectively, with 22 bases between them. CDR1 and CDR2 (germline): MNHEY, SMNVEV (reference sequence). The CDR3 is made up of 15 amino acids. This CDR3 reads CANLTRRKNVETQYF. The CDR3 coding sequence is TGTGCCAACTTAACAAGGCGGAAAAATGTAGAGACCCAGTACTTC.

This clone occurred once. CDR3 sequence (DNA): TGTGCCAGCAGCGTGGGACTAGCGCCTATGGATACGCAGTATTTT. This codes for CASSVGLAPMDTQYF. The V call is TRBV5-6, the J call TRBJ2-3; 10 nucleotides align to TRBD2. J gave up 6 bases and V 4 bases, and 8 bases lay outside the gene matches. The germline V gene has CDR1 SGHDT and CDR2 YYEEEE. The CDR3 is 15 amino acids. Together with reference TRBV5-6 and TRBJ2-3, the CDR3 gives the full variable domain: DAGVTQSPTHLIKTRGQQVTLRCSPKSGHDTVSWYQQALGQGPQFIFQYYEEEERQRGNFPDRFSGHQFPNYSSELNVNALLLGDSALYLCASSVGLAPMDTQYFGPGTRLTVL.

The rearrangement joins TRBV2 to TRBJ2-1; tentatively, D is TRBD2 (6 bases). Germline assignment: CDR1 SNHLY and CDR2 FYNNEI. The length of the CDR3 is 15 residues. With 0 bases removed from V and 7 bases from J, the gap between germline ends came to 13 bases. CDR3 amino acids: CASSEARPGRNEQFF. The CDR3 region has the DNA TGTGCCAGCAGTGAAGCGCGTCCAGGGAGGAATGAGCAGTTCTTC.

The chain has TRBV7-6 and TRBJ2-1, with 12 nucleotides matching TRBD2. V trimming: 5 bases; J trimming: 0 bases; junction bases outside the gene matches: 8. The CDR3 covers 18 residues. Germline lookup yields CDR1 SGHVS and CDR2 FNYEAQ. The CDR3 loop reads CASSPLAGGPSSYNEQFF. CDR3 in DNA: TGTGCCAGCAGCCCACTAGCGGGAGGCCCCAGCTCCTACAATGAGCAGTTCTTC.

The chain carries TRBV30 and TRBJ1-1; D gene unclear. CDR3 length: 16 amino acids. Germline V gene sequence: CDR1 GTSNPN, CDR2 SVGIG (reference sequence). V gave up 3 bases and J gave up 0 bases, with 17 bases separating them. CDR3 in amino acids: CAWRMIREPMNTEAFF. CDR3 nucleotides: TGTGCCTGGAGAATGATTAGGGAACCCATGAACACTGAAGCTTTCTTT.

This chain joins TRBV11-2 and TRBJ2-3, with D possibly matching TRBD1 (8 bases). The germline V and J ends were trimmed by 5 bases and 1 base, with 16 bases remaining between them. The length of the CDR3 is 16 residues. From germline, CDR1 is SGHAT and CDR2 FQNNGV. CDR3 sequence: CASSIQGGPGTDTQYF. The CDR3 nucleotides read TGTGCCAGCAGCATACAGGGGGGGCCAGGCACAGATACGCAGTATTTT.

This chain connects TRBV23-1 to TRBJ1-4; D is possibly TRBD1 (5 bases). TRBV23-1 is reported as an ORF; its role is uncertain. This CDR3 is 18 amino acids long. The germline V and J ends were trimmed by 0 bases and 5 bases, with 19 bases remaining between them. The CDR3 here is CASSQSGGVSPPNEKLFF. DNA for the CDR3: TGCGCCAGCAGTCAATCGGGGGGGGTGAGCCCTCCAAATGAAAAACTGTTTTTT.